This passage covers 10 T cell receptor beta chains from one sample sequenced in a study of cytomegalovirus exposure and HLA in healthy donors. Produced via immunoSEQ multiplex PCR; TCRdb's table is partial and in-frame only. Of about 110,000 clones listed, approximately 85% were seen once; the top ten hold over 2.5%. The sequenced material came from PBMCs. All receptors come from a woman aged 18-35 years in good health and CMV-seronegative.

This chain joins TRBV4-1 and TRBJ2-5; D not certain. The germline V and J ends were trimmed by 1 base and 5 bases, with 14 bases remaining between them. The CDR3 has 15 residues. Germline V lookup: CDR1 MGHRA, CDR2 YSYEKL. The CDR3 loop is CASSQGLVVGETQYF. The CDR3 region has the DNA TGCGCCAGCAGCCAAGGTCTAGTGGTTGGGGAGACCCAGTACTTC.

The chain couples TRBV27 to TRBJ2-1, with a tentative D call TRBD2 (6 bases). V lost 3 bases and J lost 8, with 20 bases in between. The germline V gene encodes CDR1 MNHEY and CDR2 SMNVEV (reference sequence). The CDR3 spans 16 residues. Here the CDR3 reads CASSFGWGESVDEQFF. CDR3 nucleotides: TGTGCCAGCAGTTTTGGGTGGGGGGAAAGCGTCGATGAGCAGTTCTTC.

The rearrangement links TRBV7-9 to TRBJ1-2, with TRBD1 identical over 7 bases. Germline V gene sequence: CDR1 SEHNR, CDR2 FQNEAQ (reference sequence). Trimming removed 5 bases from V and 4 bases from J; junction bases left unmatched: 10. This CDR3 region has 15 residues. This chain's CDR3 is CASSQPDRESYGYTF. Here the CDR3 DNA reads TGTGCCAGCAGCCAACCCGACAGGGAGAGCTATGGCTACACCTTC. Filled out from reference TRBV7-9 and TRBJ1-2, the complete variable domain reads DTGVSQNPRHKITKRGQNVTFRCDPISEHNRLYWYRQTLGQGPEFLTYFQNEAQLEKSRLLSDRFSAERPKGSFSTLEIQRTEQGDSAMYLCASSQPDRESYGYTFGSGTRLTVV.

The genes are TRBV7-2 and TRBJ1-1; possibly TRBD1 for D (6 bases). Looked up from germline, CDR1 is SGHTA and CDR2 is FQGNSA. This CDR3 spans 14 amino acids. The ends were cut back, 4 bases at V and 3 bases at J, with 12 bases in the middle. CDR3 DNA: TGTGCCAGCAGCTCCTACAGGGCTTACACTGAAGCTTTCTTT. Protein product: CASSSYRAYTEAFF.

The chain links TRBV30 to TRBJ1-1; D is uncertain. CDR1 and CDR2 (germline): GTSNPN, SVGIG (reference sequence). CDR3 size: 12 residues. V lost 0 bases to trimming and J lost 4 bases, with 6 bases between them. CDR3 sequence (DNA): TGTGCCTGGAGTGTACGGGGCACTGAAGCTTTCTTT. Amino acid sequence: CAWSVRGTEAFF.

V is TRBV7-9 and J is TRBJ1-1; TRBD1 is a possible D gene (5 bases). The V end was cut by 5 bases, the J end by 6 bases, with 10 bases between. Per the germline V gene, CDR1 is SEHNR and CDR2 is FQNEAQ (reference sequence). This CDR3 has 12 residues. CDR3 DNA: TGTGCCAGCAGCGCACCAGGGTCTGAAGCTTTCTTT. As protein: CASSAPGSEAFF.

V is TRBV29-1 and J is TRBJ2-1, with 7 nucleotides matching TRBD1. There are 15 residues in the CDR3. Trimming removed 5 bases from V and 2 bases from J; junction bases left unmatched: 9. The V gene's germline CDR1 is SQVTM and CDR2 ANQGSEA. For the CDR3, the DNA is TGCAGCGTTATCGCCCCGGACAGGCCCTACAATGAGCAGTTCTTC. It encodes CSVIAPDRPYNEQFF.

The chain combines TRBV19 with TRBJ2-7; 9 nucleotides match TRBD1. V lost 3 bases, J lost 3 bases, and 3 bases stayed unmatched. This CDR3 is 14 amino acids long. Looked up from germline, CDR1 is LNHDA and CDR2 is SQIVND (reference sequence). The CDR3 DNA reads TGTGCCAGTAGTATCGGGGGACAGGGCTACGAGCAGTACTTC. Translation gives CASSIGGQGYEQYF.

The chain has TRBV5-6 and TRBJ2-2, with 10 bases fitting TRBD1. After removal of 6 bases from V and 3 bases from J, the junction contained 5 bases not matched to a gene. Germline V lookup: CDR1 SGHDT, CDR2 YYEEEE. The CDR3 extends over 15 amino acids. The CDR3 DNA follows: TGTGCCAGCACCCCGGGACAGGGGTACACCGGGGAGCTGTTTTTT. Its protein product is CASTPGQGYTGELFF.

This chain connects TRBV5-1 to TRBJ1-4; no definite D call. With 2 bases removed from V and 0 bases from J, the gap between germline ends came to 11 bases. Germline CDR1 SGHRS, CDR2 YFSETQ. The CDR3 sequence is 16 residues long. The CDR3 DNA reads TGCGCCAGCAGCTTAGTCGGGAGATCAACTAATGAAAAACTGTTTTTT. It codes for CASSLVGRSTNEKLFF. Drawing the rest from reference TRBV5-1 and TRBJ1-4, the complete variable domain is KAGVTQTPRYLIKTRGQQVTLSCSPISGHRSVSWYQQTPGQGLQFLFEYFSETQRNKGNFPGRFSGRQFSNSRSEMNVSTLELGDSALYLCASSLVGRSTNEKLFFGSGTQLSVL.